This T cell receptor (beta chain) was identified during a study of beta chain features in type 1 diabetes. Sequenced material consisted of expressed TCRB transcripts (all of the isolated RNA was reverse transcribed). This table comes from immunoSEQ multiplex PCR, and its TCRdb copy is limited to in-frame clones, with some not included. The sample contains a few hundred thousand clones, around 13% of which appear only once. Trimming pared 0 bases from V and 1 base from J, leaving 8 bases between. This CDR3 comprises 15 residues. Germline V gives CDR1 MNHEY, CDR2 SVGAGI. The chain links TRBV6-5 to TRBJ2-3, with D uncertain. Sequenced material: naive CD4+ T cells from blood. This receptor was obtained from a man younger than 35 in good health. The CDR3 region is CASSYSVTGTDTQYF. The CDR3 DNA is TGTGCCAGCAGTTACTCGGTCACGGGCACAGATACGCAGTATTTT.